This T cell receptor (beta chain) was sequenced during a study of OX40 agonist ivuxolimab in advanced cancers. Clones were read by immunoSEQ multiplex PCR, and TCRdb kept only the in-frame ones, dropping some. The data contain 28,000 or so clones, roughly 84% of them seen just once; the ten biggest clones take up 22%. This CDR3 is 14 amino acids long. Germline V gene sequence: CDR1 SGHRS, CDR2 YFSETQ. The V gene lost 0 bases and the J gene lost 0 bases, with 7 bases spanning the gap. This clone was counted only a few times. The antigen is not known. Study outcomes and limitations: CD4+ and CD8+ blood T cells expanded clonally by week 6 at 0.1 to 3.0 mg/kg. The 0.1-3.0 mg/kg partial responders had among the lowest clonal expansion. Relative to CD4+ cells, CD8+ T cells on average had more expanded clones.

The chain is built from TRBV5-1 and TRBJ2-7; D is perhaps TRBD1 or TRBD2 (5 bases each). The source material was CD4+ or CD8+ T cells sorted from blood, sampled in a trial of the OX40 agonist ivuxolimab. The origin of this receptor is an adult with an advanced solid tumor such as melanoma, head and neck, liver or kidney cancer. DNA for the CDR3: TGCGCCAGCAGCTTGGCGGGACCCTCCTACGAGCAGTACTTC. Encoded protein: CASSLAGPSYEQYF.